These 24 T cell receptor beta chains originate from one sample sequenced in a study of Graves' ophthalmopathy and Graves' hyperthyroidism (dated by TCRdb to the late 2010s). These reads were obtained on an Illumina HiSeq 2000. For repertoire sequencing, the TCR beta CDR3 regions were amplified from RNA transcripts. A first-round RT-PCR used HTBI primers with the Qiagen OneStep RT-PCR kit, followed by a second-round multiplex PCR, size selection and purification. The public reads were reprocessed in TCRdb via fastp at Q25 and MiXCR, keeping in-frame beta chains. Each CDR3 protein appears once, grouped with its most common genes and DNA. This sample has under 250,000 distinct CDR3 sequences in its table, and 25% to 35% of those were observed once. The ten largest account for approximately 8.2% of the sample. Input material: peripheral blood. These receptors were obtained from a man aged 50 to 59 with Graves' ophthalmopathy. Donor details come from another sample of the same person, matched by shared clones.

This clonotype was recorded at least ten times. The J gene is TRBJ2-3, the V gene TRBV7-2, with 16 bases that match TRBD2. CDR1 and CDR2 from the germline V gene are SGHTA and FQGNSA. The CDR3 covers 18 residues. V shed 5 bases and J 5 bases; nucleotides not matched to a gene: 10. The CDR3: CASSLGLAGGPGLDTQYF. The DNA of the CDR3 is TGTGCCAGCAGCCTGGGACTAGCGGGAGGGCCAGGATTAGATACGCAGTATTTT.

This clonotype was counted at least ten times. The chain couples TRBV20-1 to TRBJ2-7; 7 bases are a match to TRBD2. The V gene end was trimmed by 0 bases and the J gene end by 2 bases; junction bases not matched to a gene: 10. The CDR3 is made up of 16 amino acids. Germline CDR1 reads DFQATT; CDR2 reads SNEGSKA (reference sequence). CDR3: CSARDIGLADTYEQYF. Here the CDR3 DNA reads TGCAGTGCTAGAGATATTGGGCTAGCGGATACCTACGAGCAGTACTTC.

The table lists this clonotype with a few counts. The V gene is TRBV6-2 or TRBV6-3, the J gene TRBJ2-5; TRBD2 aligns across 9 bases. Trimming at V came to 5 bases and at J to 0 bases, leaving 7 bases not matched to a gene. The CDR3 covers 16 residues. Germline assignment: CDR1 MNHEY and CDR2 SVGEGT. CDR3 loop: CASSQLAGPYQETQYF. Written as DNA, the CDR3 is TGTGCCAGCAGTCAACTAGCGGGCCCGTACCAAGAGACCCAGTACTTC.

This clonotype occurred many times. The chain uses TRBV29-1 and TRBJ2-7, with 7 bases identical to TRBD2. J was trimmed by 3 bases and V by 4 bases; bases with no gene match: 12. Germline-derived CDR1 and CDR2 are SQVTM and ANQGSEA. The CDR3 has 15 residues. The CDR3 nucleotides read TGCAGCGTTGCCTCTAGATCCCCGGGGGGCTACGAGCAGTACTTC. As protein: CSVASRSPGGYEQYF.

This clonotype was detected many times. V usage is TRBV7-9 and J usage is TRBJ1-1, with D perhaps matching TRBD1 (5 bases). The germline V gene encodes CDR1 SEHNR and CDR2 FQNEAQ (reference sequence). There are 14 residues in the CDR3. Trimming shortened V by 5 bases and J by 9 bases, and 19 bases separated the two germline ends. CDR3 loop: CASSPTREGAQAFF. The CDR3 DNA reads as TGTGCCAGCAGCCCGACGAGGGAAGGGGCACAAGCTTTCTTT.

This clonotype was found many times. This sequence joins TRBV5-1 and TRBJ2-7; D may be TRBD1 (6 bases). The V end was cut by 5 bases, the J end by 2 bases, with 14 bases between. CDR1 and CDR2 (germline): SGHRS, YFSETQ. The CDR3 is 14 residues long. The CDR3 coding sequence is TGCGCCAGCAGACCGGGACAAAATCCCTACGAGCAGTACTTC. The encoded protein is CASRPGQNPYEQYF.

There are many counts of this clonotype. The rearrangement uses TRBV6-5 and TRBJ1-2; 9 nucleotides line up with TRBD1. The CDR3 is 13 amino acids. V shed 6 bases, J shed 5 bases, and the junction held 4 bases outside the gene matches. Per germline, CDR1 MNHEY and CDR2 SVGAGI. CDR3 sequence reads: CASRQGAMYGYTF. The CDR3 nucleotides are TGTGCCAGCAGACAGGGGGCAATGTATGGCTACACCTTC.

This clonotype was seen at least ten times. The genes are TRBV11-2 and TRBJ2-7, with unresolved D. The V and J ends lost 0 bases and 3 bases respectively, with 6 bases between them. CDR3 length equals 13 residues. Germline-derived CDR1 and CDR2 are SGHAT and FQNNGV. The CDR3 here is CASSLETFYEQYF. CDR3 DNA: TGTGCCAGCAGCTTAGAGACTTTCTACGAGCAGTACTTC.

In this sample, this clonotype turned up many times. V is TRBV20-1 and J is TRBJ1-5, with 7 nucleotides matching TRBD1. With V trimmed by 0 bases and J by 3 bases, 2 bases remained unmatched. Germline V gene sequence: CDR1 DFQATT, CDR2 SNEGSKA (reference sequence). The CDR3 runs 14 residues. CDR3 in DNA: TGCAGTGCTAGAGAACAGGGGTTCAATCAGCCCCAGCATTTT. Protein product: CSAREQGFNQPQHF.

The chain is built from TRBV7-3 and TRBJ2-5; 14 bases map to TRBD2. V was clipped by 2 bases and J by 5 bases; unmatched bases: 7. CDR1 is SGHTA, CDR2 FQGTGA, per germline. CDR3 length: 17 amino acids. This CDR3 is CASSLGLAGGRWETQYF. CDR3 DNA sequence: TGTGCCAGCAGCTTAGGACTAGCGGGGGGTCGTTGGGAGACCCAGTACTTC.

The chain carries TRBV18 and TRBJ2-7, with 7 bases that match TRBD1. This CDR3 has 15 residues. V trimming: 3 bases; J trimming: 2 bases; junction bases outside the gene matches: 7. The V gene's germline CDR1 is KGHSH and CDR2 LQKENI. The CDR3 bases are TGTGCCAGCTCACCGATGGACAGGCCGACCTACGAGCAGTACTTC. This sequence encodes CASSPMDRPTYEQYF.

V gene TRBV30 combines with J gene TRBJ2-7; no reliable D call. Germline V gene lookup returns CDR1 GTSNPN and CDR2 SVGIG (reference sequence). CDR3 size: 11 residues. V shed 2 bases and J shed 3 bases, with 5 bases lying between them. For the CDR3, the DNA is TGTGCCTGGAGTTACGACTACGAGCAGTACTTC. Its protein product is CAWSYDYEQYF.

This clonotype appeared many times. V and J are TRBV12-3 or TRBV12-4 and TRBJ2-2, with unresolved D. CDR3 length: 16 amino acids. V shed 5 bases and J shed 0 bases, with 13 bases lying between them. CDR3 residues: CASSPGSRANTGELFF. In DNA, the CDR3 is TGTGCCAGCAGTCCCGGCTCAAGGGCGAACACCGGGGAGCTGTTTTTT.

The chain carries TRBV7-2 and TRBJ2-7, with 8 bases fitting TRBD1. With 4 bases clipped from V and 2 bases from J, the junction kept 7 bases outside the gene matches. Germline V gene sequence: CDR1 SGHTA, CDR2 FQGNSA. The CDR3 runs 15 residues. CDR3 sequence (DNA): TGTGCCAGCAGCTCCCCTCAGACAGGGGCCTACGAGCAGTACTTC. Translating gives CASSSPQTGAYEQYF.

This clonotype came up many times. This chain uses TRBV6-2 or TRBV6-3 with TRBJ1-1; weak D call: TRBD1 (5 bases). Trimming removed 6 bases from V and 3 bases from J, with 17 bases in between. The CDR3 has 15 amino acids. In germline, CDR1 is MNHEY, CDR2 SVGEGT. The CDR3 here is CASSRVQGLDTEAFF. In nucleotides, the CDR3 is TGTGCCAGCAGCCGTGTTCAGGGCCTGGACACTGAAGCTTTCTTT.

This clonotype was observed many times. The CDR3 protein is CARTTRIQETQYF. The CDR3 DNA is TGCGCCAGGACGACACGGATACAAGAGACCCAGTACTTC. J is TRBJ2-5 and V is TRBV5-1; no clear D. In germline, CDR1 is SGHRS, CDR2 YFSETQ. The CDR3 covers 13 residues. V was trimmed by 8 bases and J by 2 bases, leaving 13 bases between them.

This clonotype was detected once. V gene TRBV20-1 combines with J gene TRBJ2-2; TRBD1 agrees at 8 bases. V trimming: 0 bases; J trimming: 1 base; junction bases outside the gene matches: 7. There are 17 residues in the CDR3. The germline V gene has CDR1 DFQATT and CDR2 SNEGSKA (reference sequence). The CDR3 nucleotides read TGCAGTGCTAGAGACCCAACCGACAGGGGGAACACCGGGGAGCTGTTTTTT. It encodes CSARDPTDRGNTGELFF.

This chain uses TRBV7-9 with TRBJ2-2; TRBD2 aligns across 9 bases. CDR3 length equals 14 residues. CDR1 is SEHNR, CDR2 FQNEAQ, per germline (reference sequence). V lost 1 base, J lost 9 bases, and 3 bases stayed unmatched. This CDR3 reads CASSLVAGARELFF. CDR3 bases: TGTGCCAGCAGCTTAGTAGCGGGAGCAAGGGAGCTGTTTTTT. The whole variable domain, remainder taken from reference TRBV7-9 and TRBJ2-2, is DTGVSQNPRHKITKRGQNVTFRCDPISEHNRLYWYRQTLGQGPEFLTYFQNEAQLEKSRLLSDRFSAERPKGSFSTLEIQRTEQGDSAMYLCASSLVAGARELFFGEGSRLTVL.

This clonotype came up many times. The chain has TRBV19 and TRBJ2-7, with D hard to call. The V end was cut by 3 bases, the J end by 6 bases, with 6 bases between. The CDR3 extends over 11 amino acids. Germline V gives CDR1 LNHDA, CDR2 SQIVND (reference sequence). In DNA form, the CDR3 reads TGTGCCAGTAGTATCTCGGGCGAGCAGTACTTC. It codes for CASSISGEQYF.

This clonotype has a count of ten or more. The J gene is TRBJ2-7, the V gene TRBV6-2 or TRBV6-3, with a tentative D call TRBD2 (6 bases). This CDR3 has 13 residues. The V gene lost 10 bases and the J gene lost 4 bases, with 17 bases spanning the gap. Germline V gene lookup returns CDR1 MNHEY and CDR2 SVGEGT. Here the CDR3 reads CATAGTLEYEQYF. The CDR3 nucleotides are TGTGCCACAGCCGGGACTCTGGAGTACGAGCAGTACTTC.

This clonotype was observed many times. The gene calls are TRBV6-1 and TRBJ2-2; TRBD2 matches 8 bases. Unmatched junction bases numbered 5, after V lost 4 bases and J lost 1 base. The CDR3 runs to 16 residues. Germline V gene lookup returns CDR1 MNHNS and CDR2 SASEGT. Here the CDR3 reads CASSAPRGENTGELFF. The DNA for the CDR3 is TGTGCCAGCAGTGCACCGCGGGGGGAGAACACCGGGGAGCTGTTTTTT.

This clonotype was recorded many times. This chain links TRBV12-3 or TRBV12-4 with TRBJ2-2; D ambiguous. Trimming took off 3 bases at V and 6 bases at J, with 5 bases between the two ends. This CDR3 contains 12 residues. The CDR3 nucleotides are TGTGCCAGCAGTTTTTTGGCCGGGGAGCTGTTTTTT. It translates to CASSFLAGELFF.

The J gene is TRBJ2-5, the V gene TRBV10-3; 9 nucleotides align to TRBD1. CDR1 is ENHRY, CDR2 SYGVKD, per germline. The CDR3 extends over 17 amino acids. V gave up 6 bases and J gave up 5 bases; unmatched junction bases: 16. The chain's CDR3 is CAIRPGQGSDLRETQYF. The CDR3 DNA reads as TGTGCCATCAGACCGGGACAGGGAAGTGACTTGCGGGAGACCCAGTACTTC.

This clonotype was counted many times. The chain uses TRBV24-1 and TRBJ2-2; D not certain. This CDR3 contains 14 residues. Trimming left V 6 bases short and J 6 bases short, with 13 bases between. In germline, CDR1 is KGHDR, CDR2 SFDVKD. CDR3 sequence: CATSLSLLAGELFF. The CDR3 nucleotides read TGTGCCACCAGTCTGTCCCTCTTGGCCGGGGAGCTGTTTTTT.